Detailed here is one T cell receptor (beta chain). The antigen is not known. Attachment of unique molecular identifiers to individual cDNA molecules was performed. A single record per CDR3 protein comes from TCRdb applying MiXCR to the 5' RACE reads. The sample contains tens of thousands of distinct CDR3 sequences, roughly 8.7% of which appear only once. This specimen belongs to a study of early T cells in non-severe SARS-CoV-2 infection. Findings and caveats of the study: VDJdb-based annotation leaned toward anti-spike CD8 responses and missed private and CD4 specificities.

Germline V CDR1 and CDR2: KGHSH, LQKENI. The CDR3 extends over 19 amino acids. J gave up 2 bases and V 2 bases, and 12 bases lay outside the gene matches. Source material: whole blood. This receptor was identified in an adult who was a healthcare worker with PCR-confirmed SARS-CoV-2 infection or an uninfected control (not recorded which). The chain has TRBV18 and TRBJ2-7, with TRBD2 identical over 13 bases. The CDR3 reads CASSPVYGLAGAITYEQYF. CDR3 nucleotide sequence: TGTGCCAGCTCACCAGTCTACGGACTAGCGGGGGCCATCACCTACGAGCAGTACTTC.